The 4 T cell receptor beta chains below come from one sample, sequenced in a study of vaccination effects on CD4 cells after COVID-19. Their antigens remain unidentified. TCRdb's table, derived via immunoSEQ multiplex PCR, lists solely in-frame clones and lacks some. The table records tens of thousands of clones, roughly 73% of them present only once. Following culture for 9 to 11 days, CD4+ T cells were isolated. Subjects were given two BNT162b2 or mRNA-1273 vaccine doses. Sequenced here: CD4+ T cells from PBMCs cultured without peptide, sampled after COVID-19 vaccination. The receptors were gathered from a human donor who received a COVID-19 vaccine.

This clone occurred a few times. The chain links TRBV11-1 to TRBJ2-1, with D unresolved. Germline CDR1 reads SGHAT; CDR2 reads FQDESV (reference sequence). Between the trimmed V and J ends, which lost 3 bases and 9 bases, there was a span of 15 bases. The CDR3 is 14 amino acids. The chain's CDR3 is CASSLAPGEREQFF. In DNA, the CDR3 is TGTGCCAGCAGCTTGGCTCCGGGTGAACGTGAGCAGTTCTTC.

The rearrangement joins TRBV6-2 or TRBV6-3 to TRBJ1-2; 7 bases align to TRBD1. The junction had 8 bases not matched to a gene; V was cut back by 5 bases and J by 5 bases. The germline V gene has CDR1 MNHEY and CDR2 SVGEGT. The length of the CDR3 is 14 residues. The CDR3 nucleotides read TGTGCCAGCAGTGTTCGAGGGGGCCAATATGGCTACACCTTC. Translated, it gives CASSVRGGQYGYTF.

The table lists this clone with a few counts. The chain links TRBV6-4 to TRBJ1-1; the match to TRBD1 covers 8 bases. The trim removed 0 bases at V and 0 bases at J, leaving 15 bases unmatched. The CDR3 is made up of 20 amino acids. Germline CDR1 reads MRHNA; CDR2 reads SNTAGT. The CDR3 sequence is CASSDSSRAGGVRVNTEAFF. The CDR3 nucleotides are TGTGCCAGCAGTGACTCTAGTAGGGCAGGGGGCGTCCGGGTGAACACTGAAGCTTTCTTT.

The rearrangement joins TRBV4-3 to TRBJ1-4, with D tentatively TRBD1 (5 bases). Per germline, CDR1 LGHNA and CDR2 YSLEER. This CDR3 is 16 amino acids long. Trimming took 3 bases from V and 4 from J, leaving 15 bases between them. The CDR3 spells CASSQARGVGNEKLFF. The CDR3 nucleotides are TGCGCCAGCAGCCAGGCAAGGGGCGTCGGTAATGAAAAACTGTTTTTT.